The 29 T cell receptor beta chains below come from one sample, sequenced in a study of shared clonotypes between healthy human individuals (dated by TCRdb to 2020 to 2021). Libraries were constructed by the immunoSEQ multiplex PCR assay. Here the immuneACCESS table is served through TCRdb, limited to in-frame sequences with V and J called. Missing clones are a known gap in these copies; in checked studies unresolved V genes cover under half, and the rest lacks a known reason. In this sample the table shows approximately 510,000 clones, 79% of which occur a single time. The ten largest clones add up to around 13% of the sample. Sequenced material: PBMCs. These receptors all come from a woman between 40 and 55 years old in good health. Some clones in this sample may be carry-over from other donors' samples.

The chain joins TRBV5-6 to TRBJ2-5; D possibly corresponds to TRBD2 (5 bases). The germline CDR1 and CDR2 sequences are SGHDT and YYEEEE. Trimming cost V 4 bases and J 5 bases, with 18 bases left between them. This CDR3 has 15 amino acids. CDR3 amino acids: CASSPGIQLTETQYF. The CDR3 DNA sequence: TGTGCCAGCAGCCCCGGGATCCAACTTACGGAGACCCAGTACTTC.

The chain combines TRBV2 with TRBJ1-6; D is unclear. This CDR3 is built from 15 residues. The ends were cut back, 4 bases at V and 0 bases at J, with 7 bases in the middle. Germline CDR1 SNHLY, CDR2 FYNNEI. CDR3 DNA sequence: TGTGCCAGCAGTGGAAGGAGCTCCTATAATTCACCCCTCCACTTT. It is translated as CASSGRSSYNSPLHF.

This chain links TRBV10-3 with TRBJ2-5, with D possibly TRBD2 on 6 matching bases. This CDR3 is 14 amino acids long. Germline V CDR1 and CDR2: ENHRY, SYGVKD. Trimming removed 4 bases at V and 4 bases at J, with 13 bases between. CDR3 protein: CAISGTNAIETQYF. For the CDR3, the DNA is TGTGCCATCAGTGGGACTAACGCGATAGAGACCCAGTACTTC.

The V gene is TRBV7-3, the J gene TRBJ2-1; TRBD2 matches 13 bases. The ends lost 4 bases at V and 6 bases at J; junction bases unmatched: 6. CDR1 is SGHTA and CDR2 is FQGTGA in the germline V gene. The CDR3 spans 16 residues. This chain's CDR3 is CASSSWTSGSGNEQFF. In DNA, the CDR3 is TGTGCCAGCAGCTCCTGGACTAGCGGGAGTGGCAATGAGCAGTTCTTC.

V and J are TRBV28 and TRBJ1-2, with TRBD1 as a possible D gene (5 bases). V was trimmed by 6 bases and J by 4 bases, leaving 15 bases between them. The CDR3 is 14 amino acids. Looked up from germline, CDR1 is MDHEN and CDR2 is SYDVKM. This chain's CDR3 is CASSLRGVIYGYTF. The CDR3 nucleotides are TGTGCCAGCAGCCTACGAGGGGTCATCTATGGCTACACCTTC.

The rearrangement links TRBV7-9 to TRBJ2-2; possibly TRBD2 for D (6 bases). V dropped 3 bases and J dropped 8 bases, with 10 bases sitting between them. Germline V gene lookup returns CDR1 SEHNR and CDR2 FQNEAQ (reference sequence). The CDR3 has 13 amino acids. CDR3 nucleotides: TGTGCCAGCAGCTTCCACGGGAGTGGGGAGCTGTTTTTT. Protein sequence: CASSFHGSGELFF.

The gene calls are TRBV27 and TRBJ2-3, with D perhaps matching TRBD2 (6 bases). Germline V gene data show CDR1 as MNHEY and CDR2 as SMNVEV (reference sequence). CDR3 size: 15 residues. Trimming stripped 8 bases from V and 2 bases from J, with 17 bases between. CDR3 amino acids: CASVRRRADTDTQYF. The CDR3 DNA follows: TGTGCCAGCGTACGGAGGAGGGCCGACACAGATACGCAGTATTTT.

This chain joins TRBV6-4 and TRBJ2-7, with D perhaps matching TRBD1 (5 bases). The germline CDR1 and CDR2 sequences are MRHNA and SNTAGT. Trimming removed 0 bases at V and 2 bases at J, with 20 bases between. The CDR3 covers 18 residues. CDR3 sequence (DNA): TGTGCCAGCAGTGACTCATGGGGATCAGGACAAGCTACCTACGAGCAGTACTTC. Residues: CASSDSWGSGQATYEQYF.

The rearrangement uses TRBV18 and TRBJ2-1, with D unresolved. Trimming removed 1 base at V and 7 bases at J, with 14 bases between. This CDR3 contains 15 residues. In germline, CDR1 is KGHSH, CDR2 LQKENI. In nucleotides, the CDR3 is TGTGCCAGCTCACCACTTCAAGGTACGTCGAATGAGCAGTTCTTC. It translates to CASSPLQGTSNEQFF.

This clone appeared many times. The chain recombines TRBV2 with TRBJ2-7, with a weak D call TRBD1 (6 bases). Germline V CDR1 and CDR2: SNHLY, FYNNEI. Trimming cost V 4 bases and J 6 bases, with 13 bases left between them. The CDR3 runs 13 residues. CDR3 bases: TGTGCCAGCAGTGTTACAGGGAACGGCGAGCAGTACTTC. Its translation is CASSVTGNGEQYF.

This clone was recorded once. In DNA form, the CDR3 reads TGTGCCAGCAGTCCTATAGCGGTCAGGGAGACCCAGTACTTC. Its protein product is CASSPIAVRETQYF. V is TRBV27 and J is TRBJ2-5; a possible D gene is TRBD2 (6 bases). The CDR3 extends over 14 amino acids. Trimming pared 5 bases from V and 5 bases from J, leaving 15 bases between. Germline V gene data show CDR1 as MNHEY and CDR2 as SMNVEV (reference sequence).

The V and J genes are TRBV28 and TRBJ2-1; no definite D call. Trimming took 6 bases from V and 2 from J, leaving 14 bases between them. Germline V CDR1 and CDR2: MDHEN, SYDVKM. The CDR3 runs 15 residues. CDR3: CASREQEWTYNEQFF. CDR3 nucleotides: TGTGCCAGCAGGGAGCAGGAGTGGACCTACAATGAGCAGTTCTTC.

The chain couples TRBV7-9 to TRBJ2-5; D uncertain. The germline V gene encodes CDR1 SEHNR and CDR2 FQNEAQ (reference sequence). The CDR3 is 12 residues long. Deletions cut 5 bases from V and 7 bases from J, with 11 bases between. CDR3 sequence (DNA): TGTGCCAGCAGCGTCGATCTTGGGACCCAGTACTTC. Translating gives CASSVDLGTQYF.

The V and J genes are TRBV28 and TRBJ2-7, with 12 positions matching TRBD2. This CDR3 is 16 amino acids long. Germline V CDR1 and CDR2: MDHEN, SYDVKM. V dropped 9 bases and J dropped 3; count of bases not matched to a gene: 12. DNA for the CDR3: TGTGCCAGTGCCGGACTAGCGGGACCGACTTTCTACGAGCAGTACTTC. Its protein product is CASAGLAGPTFYEQYF. Supplemented by reference TRBV28 and TRBJ2-7, the full variable domain reads DVKVTQSSRYLVKRTGEKVFLECVQDMDHENMFWYRQDPGLGLRLIYFSYDVKMKEKGDIPEGYSVSREKKERFSLILESASTNQTSMYLCASAGLAGPTFYEQYFGPGTRLTVT.

This chain links TRBV9 with TRBJ2-1, with TRBD2 matching 10 bases. V shed 0 bases and J 2 bases; nucleotides not matched to a gene: 2. The V gene's germline CDR1 is SGDLS and CDR2 YYNGEE. This CDR3 contains 16 residues. The CDR3 spells CASSVELAGPYNEQFF. As DNA, the CDR3 is TGTGCCAGCAGCGTAGAACTAGCGGGGCCCTACAATGAGCAGTTCTTC.

The chain is built from TRBV5-4 and TRBJ2-3; TRBD1 is a possible D gene (6 bases). Trimming removed 0 bases at V and 0 bases at J, with 14 bases between. The CDR3 spans 17 residues. From germline, CDR1 is SGHNT and CDR2 YYREEE (reference sequence). The CDR3 nucleotides are TGTGCCAGCAGCTTGGGGATTGGACAGTTTAGCACAGATACGCAGTATTTT. Translating it yields CASSLGIGQFSTDTQYF.

The table lists this clone with a count of one. The rearrangement links TRBV6-1 to TRBJ2-3, with 14 positions matching TRBD2. Germline V CDR1 and CDR2: MNHNS, SASEGT. V lost 6 bases to trimming and J lost 6 bases; unmatched junction nucleotides: 2. The CDR3 covers 14 residues. CDR3 sequence (DNA): TGTGCCAGCAGCCGACTAGCGGGAGGGGATACGCAGTATTTT. Amino acids: CASSRLAGGDTQYF.

J is TRBJ2-1 and V is TRBV7-8; 10 bases fit TRBD2. CDR1 and CDR2 (germline): SGHVS, FQNEAQ. Trimming at V came to 4 bases and at J to 4 bases, leaving 4 bases not matched to a gene. This CDR3 has 15 amino acids. The CDR3 DNA follows: TGTGCCAGCAGCTCTGGGACTAGCGAATACAATGAGCAGTTCTTC. Residues: CASSSGTSEYNEQFF.

The CDR3 spells CASSLVARYEQYF. As DNA, the CDR3 is TGTGCCAGCAGCTTAGTAGCCCGCTACGAGCAGTACTTC. J is TRBJ2-7 and V is TRBV7-2, with D unclear. The CDR3 is made up of 13 amino acids. Germline values: CDR1 SGHTA, CDR2 FQGNSA. Trimming took off 1 base at V and 3 bases at J, with 7 bases between the two ends.

V gene TRBV7-7 combines with J gene TRBJ2-5, with 8 bases matching TRBD2. V gave up 5 bases and J gave up 4 bases; unmatched junction bases: 12. CDR1 is SSHAT and CDR2 is FNYEAQ in the germline V gene (reference sequence). The CDR3 contains 16 residues. CDR3: CASSIRYAGGGETQYF. CDR3 sequence (DNA): TGTGCCAGCAGCATCCGATACGCGGGAGGTGGAGAGACCCAGTACTTC.

The V gene is TRBV7-2, the J gene TRBJ2-5; TRBD2 aligns across 13 bases. The CDR3 totals 15 residues. After removal of 6 bases from V and 4 bases from J, the junction contained 5 bases not matched to a gene. CDR1 is SGHTA, CDR2 FQGNSA, per germline. CDR3 in amino acids: CASSPGLAGTETQYF. The CDR3 DNA sequence: TGTGCCAGCAGTCCGGGACTAGCGGGAACAGAGACCCAGTACTTC.

This chain uses TRBV7-7 with TRBJ2-7; tentatively, D is TRBD1 or TRBD2 (5 bases each). The CDR3 totals 16 residues. V lost 1 base, J lost 4 bases, and 17 bases lay in between. The germline V gene encodes CDR1 SSHAT and CDR2 FNYEAQ (reference sequence). The CDR3 spells CASSLGDPTFGYEQYF. The CDR3 nucleotides read TGTGCCAGCAGCTTAGGGGACCCAACCTTCGGTTACGAGCAGTACTTC.

V and J are TRBV5-6 and TRBJ2-3, with D perhaps TRBD1 or TRBD2 (5 bases each). V gave up 4 bases and J gave up 0 bases, with 12 bases separating them. The CDR3 consists of 15 residues. CDR1 SGHDT and CDR2 YYEEEE come from the germline V gene. The CDR3 spells CASSGGAASTDTQYF. The DNA of the CDR3 is TGTGCCAGCAGCGGGGGAGCGGCCAGCACAGATACGCAGTATTTT.

This sequence joins TRBV18 and TRBJ2-1, with 11 bases fitting TRBD2. CDR1 is KGHSH, CDR2 LQKENI, per germline. This CDR3 contains 16 residues. V lost 2 bases to trimming and J lost 8 bases; unmatched junction nucleotides: 8. CDR3 residues: CASSPSRLAGRYEQFF. Here the CDR3 DNA reads TGTGCCAGCTCACCAAGCCGACTAGCGGGACGGTATGAGCAGTTCTTC. Together with reference TRBV18 and TRBJ2-1, the CDR3 gives the full variable domain: NAGVMQNPRHLVRRRGQEARLRCSPMKGHSHVYWYRQLPEEGLKFMVYLQKENIIDESGMPKERFSAEFPKEGPSILRIQQVVRGDSAAYFCASSPSRLAGRYEQFFGPGTRLTVL.

The CDR3: CASSPTSGRTSTDTQYF. CDR3 DNA: TGTGCCAGCAGCCCCACTAGCGGGAGGACCAGCACAGATACGCAGTATTTT. The chain recombines TRBV9 with TRBJ2-3, with 12 bases matching TRBD2. Germline V gene sequence: CDR1 SGDLS, CDR2 YYNGEE. J lost 0 bases, V lost 4 bases, and 6 bases had no gene match. This CDR3 is built from 17 residues.

This clone showed up just once. The chain recombines TRBV7-3 with TRBJ2-7; D may correspond to TRBD1 or TRBD2 (5 bases each). Germline CDR1 reads SGHTA; CDR2 reads FQGTGA. The CDR3 contains 16 residues. V lost 0 bases and J lost 5, with 17 bases in between. The CDR3 DNA follows: TGTGCCAGCAGCTTAACCATGGGACCCCCGAGGAACGAGCAGTACTTC. Translating gives CASSLTMGPPRNEQYF.

The chain uses TRBV11-3 and TRBJ2-3; tentative D call: TRBD2 (6 bases). Germline V lookup: CDR1 SGHNT, CDR2 YENEEA. The CDR3 extends over 13 amino acids. V was cut by 5 bases and J by 6 bases, with 12 bases left in between. CDR3: CASSLSSDDTQYF. The CDR3 nucleotides are TGTGCCAGCAGCCTATCTAGCGACGATACGCAGTATTTT.

The CDR3 loop is CASSLTGDGYTF. The CDR3 nucleotides are TGTGCCAGCAGTCTGACAGGGGATGGCTACACCTTC. The chain carries TRBV28 and TRBJ1-2; 8 nucleotides align to TRBD1. J lost 6 bases, V lost 5 bases, and 2 bases had no gene match. Germline V gives CDR1 MDHEN, CDR2 SYDVKM. The CDR3 extends over 12 amino acids.

In this sample, this clone turned up a few times. The chain links TRBV15 to TRBJ2-1, with TRBD2 as a possible D gene (6 bases). CDR1 is LNHNV and CDR2 is YYDKDF in the germline V gene (reference sequence). Trimming shortened V by 7 bases and J by 1 base, and 11 bases separated the two germline ends. The CDR3 loop spans 14 amino acids. CDR3 residues: CATNGGRSYNEQFF. CDR3 bases: TGTGCCACCAACGGGGGTCGATCCTACAATGAGCAGTTCTTC. Full variable domain (missing parts from reference TRBV15 and TRBJ2-1): DAMVIQNPRYQVTQFGKPVTLSCSQTLNHNVMYWYQQKSSQAPKLLFHYYDKDFNNEADTPDNFQSRRPNTSFCFLDIRSPGLGDTAMYLCATNGGRSYNEQFFGPGTRLTVL.